Presented here are 9 T cell receptor beta chains from one specimen sequenced in a study of CD4 T cells in relation to SARS-CoV-2 and coronaviruses. TCRdb keeps only in-frame clones here, not all; method: immunoSEQ multiplex PCR. Of some 26,000 clones listed, roughly 80% were seen once; the top ten hold roughly 18%. Their antigens remain unidentified. CD4+ T cells from unexposed donors were obtained before the COVID-19 pandemic (2011-2018). CD4+ T cells were isolated from the cells after around 10 days of culture. Sequenced sample: CD4+ T cells from PBMCs, cultured in vitro. The receptors stem from a human donor in good health.

The chain has TRBV6-6 and TRBJ1-1; D may be TRBD1 (6 bases). Germline assignment: CDR1 MNHNY and CDR2 SVGAGI (reference sequence). The CDR3 covers 16 residues. V gave up 0 bases and J gave up 1 base, with 12 bases separating them. This chain's CDR3 is CASSYSADRWNTEAFF. Written as DNA, the CDR3 is TGTGCCAGCAGTTACTCGGCGGACAGATGGAACACTGAAGCTTTCTTT.

This clone turned up a few times. The chain has TRBV30 and TRBJ2-1; the D is unclear. The V and J ends lost 3 bases and 9 bases respectively, with 15 bases between them. The CDR3 covers 13 residues. The V gene's germline CDR1 is GTSNPN and CDR2 SVGIG (reference sequence). In DNA, the CDR3 is TGTGCCTGGAGCGACCTTGCCGCCGGTGAGCAGTTCTTC. Protein product: CAWSDLAAGEQFF.

The chain has TRBV19 and TRBJ2-7; D is possibly TRBD1 or TRBD2 (5 bases each). CDR1 is LNHDA and CDR2 is SQIVND in the germline V gene (reference sequence). The CDR3 length is 13 residues. Trimming shortened V by 10 bases and J by 0 bases, and 13 bases separated the two germline ends. This CDR3 is CATTGPGSYEQYF. The CDR3 DNA sequence: TGTGCCACCACGGGACCGGGCTCCTACGAGCAGTACTTC.

The V call is TRBV3-1 (or the pseudogene TRBV3-2), the J call TRBJ2-3, with 10 bases aligning to TRBD2. CDR3 length: 18 amino acids. In germline, CDR1 is LGHDT, CDR2 YNNKEL (reference sequence). Germline trimming cut 4 bases from V and 4 bases from J; bases unmatched to any gene: 14. The CDR3 DNA is TGTGCCAGCAGCCGAGCCATCTTAGCGGGAGGTGGCGCAGATACGCAGTATTTT. Translated, it gives CASSRAILAGGGADTQYF.

The chain recombines TRBV5-1 with TRBJ1-1, with D unclear. Trimming stripped 0 bases from V and 1 base from J, with 10 bases between. CDR1 SGHRS and CDR2 YFSETQ come from the germline V gene. The CDR3 is 15 amino acids. CDR3 loop: CASSLGVTPNTEAFF. Written as DNA, the CDR3 is TGCGCCAGCAGCTTGGGGGTTACTCCGAACACTGAAGCTTTCTTT.

This chain links TRBV7-9 with TRBJ1-5; D not certain. The CDR3 has 14 amino acids. CDR1 and CDR2 from the germline V gene are SEHNR and FQNEAQ (reference sequence). V dropped 3 bases and J dropped 2 bases, with 8 bases sitting between them. The CDR3 reads CASSLGGGNQPQHF. CDR3 DNA: TGTGCCAGCAGCTTGGGCGGAGGCAATCAGCCCCAGCATTTT.

The rearrangement links TRBV29-1 to TRBJ1-1; D might be TRBD1 (5 bases). Germline V CDR1 and CDR2: SQVTM, ANQGSEA. Between the trimmed V and J ends, which lost 3 bases and 2 bases, there was a span of 10 bases. The CDR3 length is 13 residues. The CDR3 sequence is CSVEGRINTEAFF. The CDR3 DNA follows: TGCAGCGTTGAGGGACGGATTAACACTGAAGCTTTCTTT. The full variable domain, in which reference TRBV29-1 and TRBJ1-1 provide the parts outside the CDR3, is SAVISQKPSRDICQRGTSLTIQCQVDSQVTMMFWYRQQPGQSLTLIATANQGSEATYESGFVIDKFPISRPNLTFSTLTVSNMSPEDSSIYLCSVEGRINTEAFFGQGTRLTVV.

The chain recombines TRBV7-8 with TRBJ2-7; D gene uncertain. Trimming cost V 3 bases and J 2 bases, with 20 bases left between them. Per germline, CDR1 SGHVS and CDR2 FQNEAQ. This CDR3 has 17 residues. The CDR3 loop reads CASSFMGGVTPTYEQYF. As DNA, the CDR3 is TGTGCCAGCAGCTTTATGGGTGGGGTAACTCCTACCTACGAGCAGTACTTC.

The chain uses TRBV6-1 and TRBJ1-5; the D is unclear. Germline loops: CDR1 MNHNS, CDR2 SASEGT. The CDR3 consists of 15 residues. Trimming cost V 0 bases and J 4 bases, with 10 bases left between them. The CDR3 coding sequence is TGTGCCAGCAGTGAAGCCCGCTCGATTAATCAGCCCCAGCATTTT. Amino acid sequence: CASSEARSINQPQHF.